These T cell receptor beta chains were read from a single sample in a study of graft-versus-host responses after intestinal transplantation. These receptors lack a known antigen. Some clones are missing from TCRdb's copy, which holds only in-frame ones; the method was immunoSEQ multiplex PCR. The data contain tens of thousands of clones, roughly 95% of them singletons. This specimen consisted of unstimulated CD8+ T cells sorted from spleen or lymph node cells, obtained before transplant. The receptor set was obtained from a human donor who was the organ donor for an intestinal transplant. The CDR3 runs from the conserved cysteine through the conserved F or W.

CDR3: CASSQDPGLDEKLFF
J: TRBJ1-4
V: TRBV4-2

CDR3: CASSISSGGNTEAFF
J: TRBJ1-1
V: TRBV19

CDR3: CASRNEMGDTPNNQPQHF
J: TRBJ1-5
V: TRBV12-5

CDR3: CASSWARGARDEQYF
J: TRBJ2-7
V: TRBV5-6

CDR3: CASSLGTGELFF
J: TRBJ2-2
V: TRBV7-3

CDR3: CASSDHVRAQNTGELFF
J: TRBJ2-2
V: TRBV25-1

CDR3: CASSQDTPAPYEQYF
J: TRBJ2-7
V: TRBV4-1

CDR3: CASDGPTATFEQFF
J: TRBJ2-1
V: TRBV6-1

CDR3: CASGTGTYEQYF
J: TRBJ2-7
V: TRBV6-6

CDR3: CASSLVGRSDWGHTGELFF
J: TRBJ2-2
V: TRBV28

CDR3: CSVEDLGEQYF
J: TRBJ2-7
V: TRBV29-1

CDR3: CASSPDRGDPEAFF
J: TRBJ1-1
V: TRBV18

CDR3: CASSQPQATEAFF
J: TRBJ1-1
V: TRBV14

CDR3: CASSYSDEQYF
J: TRBJ2-7
V: TRBV6-6

CDR3: CASSSVILLAGESTDTQYF
J: TRBJ2-3
V: TRBV7-6

CDR3: CAWSRGDGYTF
J: TRBJ1-2
V: TRBV30

CDR3: CASSNALYEQYF
J: TRBJ2-7
V: TRBV28

CDR3: CASSLASAYNEQFF
J: TRBJ2-1
V: TRBV5-6

CDR3: CASSSFSTGHTEAFF
J: TRBJ1-1
V: TRBV5-4

CDR3: CASSFVGATDTQYF
J: TRBJ2-3
V: TRBV7-9

CDR3: CASSLGRQGTRLNEQYF
J: TRBJ2-7
V: TRBV11-2

CDR3: CASSFWGSEAFF
J: TRBJ1-1
V: TRBV5-6

CDR3: CASSLIEIGTSVAIEQFF
J: TRBJ2-1
V: TRBV7-8

CDR3: CASTRGGNTIYF
J: TRBJ1-3
V: TRBV5-7

CDR3: CASSQDWPGEGTGELFF
J: TRBJ2-2
V: TRBV4-1

CDR3: CASSMFQGNNQPQHF
J: TRBJ1-5
V: TRBV19

CDR3: CASTFGTANTEAFF
J: TRBJ1-1
V: TRBV6-6

CDR3: CASSEGTGGVYGYTF
J: TRBJ1-2
V: TRBV9

CDR3: CSVETGASDPTNYGYTF
J: TRBJ1-2
V: TRBV29-1

CDR3: CASSSTSGGPRGETQYF
J: TRBJ2-5
V: TRBV19

CDR3: CASSEMGSGNTIYF
J: TRBJ1-3
V: TRBV10-2

CDR3: CSVVTGDTEAFF
J: TRBJ1-1
V: TRBV29-1

CDR3: CASSFGGAPYEQYF
J: TRBJ2-7
V: TRBV27

CDR3: CASSLNERDEQYF
J: TRBJ2-7
V: TRBV7-6

CDR3: CASTGQVLTYEQYF
J: TRBJ2-7
V: TRBV5-5

CDR3: CASSLGLGVDTEAFF
J: TRBJ1-1
V: TRBV5-1

CDR3: CASSHTSGANVLTF
J: TRBJ2-6
V: TRBV4-3

CDR3: CASSLASAQETQYF
J: TRBJ2-5
V: TRBV7-9